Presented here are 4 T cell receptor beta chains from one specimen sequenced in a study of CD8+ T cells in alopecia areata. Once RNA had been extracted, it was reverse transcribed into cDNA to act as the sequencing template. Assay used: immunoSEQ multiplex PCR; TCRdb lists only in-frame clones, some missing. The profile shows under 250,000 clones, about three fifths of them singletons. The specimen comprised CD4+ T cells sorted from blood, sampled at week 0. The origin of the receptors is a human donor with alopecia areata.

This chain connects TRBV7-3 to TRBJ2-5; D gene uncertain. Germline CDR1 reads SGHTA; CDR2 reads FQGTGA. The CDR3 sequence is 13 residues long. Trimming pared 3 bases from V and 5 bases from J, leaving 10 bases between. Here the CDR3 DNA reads TGTGCCAGCAGCTTGGCAGCTCGGGAGACCCAGTACTTC. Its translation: CASSLAARETQYF.

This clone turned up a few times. The CDR3 region is CAISESEGNEQFF. In DNA form, the CDR3 reads TGTGCCATCAGTGAGTCGGAGGGCAATGAGCAGTTCTTC. This sequence joins TRBV10-3 and TRBJ2-1, with TRBD2 as a possible D gene (6 bases). Germline CDR1 ENHRY, CDR2 SYGVKD. The V end was cut by 0 bases, the J end by 6 bases, with 6 bases between. The CDR3 totals 13 residues.

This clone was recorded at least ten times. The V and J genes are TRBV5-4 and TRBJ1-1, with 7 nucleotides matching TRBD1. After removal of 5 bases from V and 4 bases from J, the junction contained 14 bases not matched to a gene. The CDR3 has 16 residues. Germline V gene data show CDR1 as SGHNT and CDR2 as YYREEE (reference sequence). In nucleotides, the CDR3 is TGTGCCAGCAGGGTAGGGGGCAAAGAGTTGGGCACTGAAGCTTTCTTT. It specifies CASRVGGKELGTEAFF.

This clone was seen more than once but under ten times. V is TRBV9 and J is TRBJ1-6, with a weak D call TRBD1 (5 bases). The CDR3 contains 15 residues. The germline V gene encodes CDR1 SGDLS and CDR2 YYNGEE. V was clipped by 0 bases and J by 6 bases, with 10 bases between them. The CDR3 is CASSVGRDSNSPLHF. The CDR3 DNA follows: TGTGCCAGCAGCGTAGGACGTGACAGTAATTCACCCCTCCACTTT.